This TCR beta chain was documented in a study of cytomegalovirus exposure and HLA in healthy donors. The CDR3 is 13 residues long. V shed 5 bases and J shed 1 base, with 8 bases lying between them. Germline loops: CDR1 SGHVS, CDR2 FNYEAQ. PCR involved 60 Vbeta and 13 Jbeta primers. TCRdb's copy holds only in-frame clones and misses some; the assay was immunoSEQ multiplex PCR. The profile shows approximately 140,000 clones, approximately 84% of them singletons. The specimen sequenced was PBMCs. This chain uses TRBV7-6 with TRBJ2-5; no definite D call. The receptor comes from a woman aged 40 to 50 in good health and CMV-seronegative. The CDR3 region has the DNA TGTGCCAGCAGCCAACAATTCCAAGAGACCCAGTACTTC. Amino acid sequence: CASSQQFQETQYF.